This record looks at one T cell receptor (beta chain) sequence and its context. This sample was included in a study of blood T cell repertoires in COVID-19. Produced via immunoSEQ multiplex PCR; TCRdb's table is partial and in-frame only. The sample consists of some 120,000 clones, 80% to 85% of them appearing once. Looked up from germline, CDR1 is LGHDT and CDR2 is YNNKEL (reference sequence). The CDR3 has 16 residues. V shed 3 bases and J shed 3 bases, with 16 bases lying between them. The material sequenced was PBMCs or T cells enriched from blood (not recorded which). The TCR comes from a man aged 25-45 years who had recovered from COVID-19. The V call is TRBV3-1 (or the pseudogene TRBV3-2), the J call TRBJ2-3, with a weak D call TRBD1 (7 bases). In DNA form, the CDR3 reads TGTGCCAGCAGCCACGCAGGGGGGCCCTGGACAGATACGCAGTATTTT. This translates into CASSHAGGPWTDTQYF.